Each of the 19 T cell receptor beta chains below was sequenced from the same sample in a study of blood T cell repertoires in COVID-19. Measured with immunoSEQ multiplex PCR; TCRdb has only the in-frame clones, and not every one. The table records around 300,000 clones, about 89% of them present only once. The specimen sequenced was PBMCs or T cells enriched from blood (not recorded which). The origin of the receptors is a woman between 40 and 55 years old who had recovered from COVID-19.

The V call is TRBV7-2, the J call TRBJ1-1; 9 positions match TRBD1. The germline V gene has CDR1 SGHTA and CDR2 FQGNSA. The V gene end was trimmed by 2 bases and the J gene end by 7 bases; junction bases not matched to a gene: 8. The CDR3 totals 15 residues. The CDR3 is CASSLQQGARGEAFF. CDR3 DNA: TGTGCCAGCAGCTTACAACAGGGGGCGCGGGGTGAAGCTTTCTTT.

This chain links TRBV10-1 with TRBJ2-7, with 13 positions matching TRBD2. J was trimmed by 2 bases and V by 8 bases; bases with no gene match: 18. This CDR3 has 19 amino acids. CDR1 and CDR2 (germline): WNHNN, SYGVQD (reference sequence). CDR3: CASRTPLAGGPWRTYEQYF. CDR3 sequence (DNA): TGCGCCAGCCGAACGCCACTAGCGGGAGGGCCCTGGCGAACCTACGAGCAGTACTTC.

The chain joins TRBV7-3 to TRBJ1-1; a possible D gene is TRBD1 (6 bases). The CDR3 length is 15 residues. Germline-derived CDR1 and CDR2 are SGHTA and FQGTGA. The germline V and J ends were trimmed by 4 bases and 1 base, with 13 bases remaining between them. CDR3 bases: TGTGCCAGCAGCTCGATCCAGGGGAAGAACACTGAAGCTTTCTTT. Protein sequence: CASSSIQGKNTEAFF.

This chain connects TRBV7-3 to TRBJ2-2; 13 bases fit TRBD2. After removal of 5 bases from V and 6 bases from J, the junction contained 6 bases not matched to a gene. CDR3 length equals 16 residues. Per the germline V gene, CDR1 is SGHTA and CDR2 is FQGTGA. The CDR3 coding sequence is TGTGCCAGCAGCCCAACTAGCGGGGGGGCCGCCGGGGAGCTGTTTTTT. Translated, it gives CASSPTSGGAAGELFF. Based on the CDR3 plus reference TRBV7-3 and TRBJ2-2, the full variable domain is GAGVSQTPSNKVTEKGKYVELRCDPISGHTALYWYRQSLGQGPEFLIYFQGTGAADDSGLPNDRFFAVRPEGSVSTLKIQRTERGDSAVYLCASSPTSGGAAGELFFGEGSRLTVL.

The CDR3 protein is CASSLSSVGRALETQYF. CDR3 in DNA: TGTGCCAGCAGTTTATCGAGTGTCGGGAGGGCCTTGGAGACCCAGTACTTC. The chain employs TRBV28 and TRBJ2-5, with TRBD2 identical over 8 bases. With 1 base clipped from V and 5 bases from J, the junction kept 12 bases outside the gene matches. CDR3 length: 17 amino acids. The germline V gene encodes CDR1 MDHEN and CDR2 SYDVKM.

The chain joins TRBV19 to TRBJ1-2, with 7 bases that match TRBD1. From germline, CDR1 is LNHDA and CDR2 SQIVND (reference sequence). Trimming at V came to 3 bases and at J to 0 bases, leaving 4 bases not matched to a gene. This CDR3 has 15 amino acids. This chain's CDR3 is CASSIPDRSNYGYTF. The DNA for the CDR3 is TGTGCCAGTAGTATCCCGGACAGGTCTAACTATGGCTACACCTTC. The full variable domain, with the rest looked up from reference TRBV19 and TRBJ1-2, is DGGITQSPKYLFRKEGQNVTLSCEQNLNHDAMYWYRQDPGQGLRLIYYSQIVNDFQKGDIAEGYSVSREKKESFPLTVTSAQKNPTAFYLCASSIPDRSNYGYTFGSGTRLTVV.

V and J are TRBV19 and TRBJ2-1; possibly TRBD1 for D (7 bases). This CDR3 has 15 amino acids. V dropped 9 bases and J dropped 1 base, with 16 bases sitting between them. CDR1 and CDR2 (germline): LNHDA, SQIVND (reference sequence). The CDR3 loop reads CASSSGGRSYNEQFF. The CDR3 DNA follows: TGTGCCAGCAGTTCAGGGGGGCGGTCCTACAATGAGCAGTTCTTC.

Comments on this clone: The sample carries other DNA sequences with the same CDR3. The chain employs TRBV5-1 and TRBJ1-1; D perhaps matches TRBD1 (6 bases). Between the trimmed V and J ends, which lost 2 bases and 2 bases, there was a span of 10 bases. Germline V gene lookup returns CDR1 SGHRS and CDR2 YFSETQ. CDR3 length: 14 amino acids. This CDR3 is CASSLTDSNTEAFF. CDR3 in DNA: TGCGCCAGCAGCTTAACGGACAGCAACACTGAAGCTTTCTTT.

The V call is TRBV4-1, the J call TRBJ1-2, with D perhaps TRBD1 (5 bases). This CDR3 is built from 14 residues. V was clipped by 3 bases and J by 8 bases, with 16 bases between them. Germline-derived CDR1 and CDR2 are MGHRA and YSYEKL. The CDR3 nucleotides read TGCGCCAGCAGCCAGACCCGACGGGGGGAGGGCTACACCTTC. This gives the protein CASSQTRRGEGYTF.

The chain combines TRBV6-5 with TRBJ2-5, with 7 bases lining up with TRBD1. The germline V gene has CDR1 MNHEY and CDR2 SVGAGI. The J segment lost 3 bases and the V segment lost 4 bases, leaving 2 bases of the junction unmatched. CDR3 length equals 13 residues. CDR3 bases: TGTGCCAGCAGTTTCGACAGGGAAGAGACCCAGTACTTC. Translated: CASSFDREETQYF.

This chain joins TRBV10-3 and TRBJ2-3; 10 positions agree with TRBD1. The CDR3 is made up of 18 amino acids. Germline loops: CDR1 ENHRY, CDR2 SYGVKD. J lost 0 bases, V lost 6 bases, and 12 bases had no gene match. The CDR3 reads CAIRSSGTGDLSTDTQYF. In DNA, the CDR3 is TGTGCCATCAGATCCTCCGGGACAGGGGACCTTAGCACAGATACGCAGTATTTT.

This clone was seen more than once but under ten times. The rearrangement uses TRBV5-1 and TRBJ2-7; TRBD1 agrees at 7 bases. Trimming removed 4 bases from V and 3 bases from J; junction bases left unmatched: 7. Germline assignment: CDR1 SGHRS and CDR2 YFSETQ. The CDR3 is made up of 14 amino acids. The CDR3 bases are TGCGCCAGCAGCAGAAGACAGGGTGACTACGAGCAGTACTTC. Residues: CASSRRQGDYEQYF.

The CDR3 nucleotides are TGCGCCAGCAGCTTGTTCGGGGGTAGTCTTTCTGAAGCTTTCTTT. Amino acid sequence: CASSLFGGSLSEAFF. The V call is TRBV5-1, the J call TRBJ1-1, with D perhaps TRBD1 (5 bases). This CDR3 is built from 15 residues. CDR1 is SGHRS, CDR2 YFSETQ, per germline. The V gene lost 1 base and the J gene lost 6 bases, with 16 bases spanning the gap.

This chain uses TRBV5-4 with TRBJ1-1; D not certain. This CDR3 is 13 amino acids long. V was trimmed by 0 bases and J by 3 bases, leaving 6 bases between them. Germline V CDR1 and CDR2: SGHNT, YYREEE (reference sequence). The CDR3 loop is CASSLGEDTEAFF. CDR3 DNA: TGTGCCAGCAGCTTGGGGGAGGACACTGAAGCTTTCTTT.

This chain uses TRBV10-2 with TRBJ1-2; tentative D call: TRBD1 (5 bases). The V end lost 9 bases, the J end lost 4 bases, and 15 bases lay between the germline ends. This CDR3 is 13 amino acids long. Germline CDR1 WSHSY, CDR2 SAAADI. The chain's CDR3 is CASSMTVSYGYTF. The CDR3 bases are TGCGCCAGTTCCATGACAGTCTCCTATGGCTACACCTTC.

The chain couples TRBV7-9 to TRBJ1-3; TRBD1 matches at 8 bases. The length of the CDR3 is 17 residues. The germline V gene has CDR1 SEHNR and CDR2 FQNEAQ (reference sequence). J gave up 1 base and V 5 bases, and 10 bases lay outside the gene matches. CDR3 coding DNA: TGTGCCAGCAGCACCGGACAGGGAGAAAGGTCTGGAAACACCATATATTTT. This translates into CASSTGQGERSGNTIYF.

The V call is TRBV6-2 or TRBV6-3, the J call TRBJ2-7; D gene uncertain. V lost 4 bases and J 4 bases, leaving 8 bases between the germline ends. The CDR3 extends over 12 amino acids. CDR1 is MNHEY, CDR2 SVGEGT, per germline. The CDR3 loop reads CASSSRIYEQYF. In nucleotides, the CDR3 is TGTGCCAGCAGTTCGAGGATTTACGAGCAGTACTTC.

This chain connects TRBV20-1 to TRBJ1-5; 7 bases fit TRBD1. V shed 3 bases, J shed 0 bases, and the junction held 8 bases outside the gene matches. The CDR3 sequence is 16 residues long. Germline assignment: CDR1 DFQATT and CDR2 SNEGSKA (reference sequence). The DNA of the CDR3 is TGCAGTGCTAGTTCATTTACAGGGGTTAGCAATCAGCCCCAGCATTTT. Protein sequence: CSASSFTGVSNQPQHF.

The V and J genes are TRBV6-5 and TRBJ1-6, with 9 bases that match TRBD1. The germline V gene encodes CDR1 MNHEY and CDR2 SVGAGI. The CDR3 runs to 14 residues. With 6 bases clipped from V and 8 bases from J, the junction kept 5 bases outside the gene matches. DNA of the CDR3: TGTGCCAGCAGGACGACAGGGGGGGATTCACCCCTCCACTTT. Its translation: CASRTTGGDSPLHF.